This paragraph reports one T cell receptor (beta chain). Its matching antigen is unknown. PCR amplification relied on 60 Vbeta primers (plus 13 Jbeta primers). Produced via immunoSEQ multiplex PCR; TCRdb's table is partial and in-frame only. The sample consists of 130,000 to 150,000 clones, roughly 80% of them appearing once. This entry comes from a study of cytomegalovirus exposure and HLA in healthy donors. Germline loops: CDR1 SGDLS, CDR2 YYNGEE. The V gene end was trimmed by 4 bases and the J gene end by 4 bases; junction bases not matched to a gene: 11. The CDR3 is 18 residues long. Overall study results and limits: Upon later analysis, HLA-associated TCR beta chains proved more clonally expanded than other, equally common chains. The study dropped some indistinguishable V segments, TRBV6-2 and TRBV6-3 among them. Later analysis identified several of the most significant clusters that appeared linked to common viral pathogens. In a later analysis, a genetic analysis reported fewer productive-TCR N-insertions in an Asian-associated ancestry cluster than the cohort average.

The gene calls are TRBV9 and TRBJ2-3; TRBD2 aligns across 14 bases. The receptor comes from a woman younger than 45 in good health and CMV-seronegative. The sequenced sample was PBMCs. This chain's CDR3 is CASSPRLAGGPGADTQYF. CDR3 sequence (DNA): TGTGCCAGCAGCCCCAGACTAGCGGGAGGGCCGGGGGCAGATACGCAGTATTTT.